The present entry profiles one TCR beta chain with its context. No antigen is known for it. This sample was taken from a study of CD8 T cells in ankylosing spondylitis. Preparation of TCR beta libraries was done by quantitative 5'-RACE with molecular barcodes. One entry per CDR3 protein results from TCRdb running MiXCR on the 5' RACE reads. The sample yields about 450,000 distinct CDR3 sequences, more than 25% seen once. Study outcomes and limitations: Some of the motif variants had earlier been found in reactive arthritis patients' fluid and blood. What seemed typical of ankylosing spondylitis blood was a TCR beta motif built from roughly eight highly homologous variants.

The specimen sequenced was blood, either unsorted or a sorted T cell fraction (not recorded which). The clonotype comes from a male donor with ankylosing spondylitis.

The DNA for the CDR3 is TGTGCCAGCAGTCAGGGACGGGAACTAGCGGACGCTAGCACAGATACGCAGTATTTT. The encoded protein is CASSQGRELADASTDTQYF. The chain employs TRBV6-2 or TRBV6-3 and TRBJ2-3; 8 nucleotides match TRBD2. V lost 5 bases, J lost 0 bases, and 16 bases stayed unmatched. The CDR3 contains 19 residues. Germline CDR1 MNHEY, CDR2 SVGEGT.